This section outlines one T cell receptor beta chain sequence together with its context. The source of the sample is a study of Ad26.COV2.S vaccination and SARS-CoV-2 variants. Treatment noted: around 19 received Ad26.COV2.S at low or high dose, single or two shots; 5 received placebo; per-sample allocation not given. The samples date from day 63 after the first vaccine or placebo injection. The assay was immunoSEQ multiplex PCR, and TCRdb's table has in-frame clones only and misses some. The sample carries some 370,000 clones, about 83% recorded once. Trimming left V 6 bases short and J 8 bases short, with 14 bases between. The CDR3 is 14 amino acids. The germline V gene encodes CDR1 MNHEY and CDR2 SVGAGI.

The chain is built from TRBV6-5 and TRBJ1-6; tentatively, D is TRBD1 (6 bases). The input for sequencing was peripheral blood, taken in a trial of Ad26.COV2.S vaccine versus placebo. The TCR comes from a person between 18 and 65 years old who received the Ad26.COV2.S COVID-19 vaccine or a placebo. The CDR3 coding sequence is TGTGCCAGCAGCGCGACAGGCTCGGATTCACCCCTCCACTTT. Translation gives CASSATGSDSPLHF.